One sample yielded the 5 T cell receptor beta chains listed below, sequenced in a study of blood T cells in healthy people across ages. A second roughly 6 to 12 cycle PCR used barcoded and J-beta primers. TCRdb reanalysed the 5' RACE reads using MiXCR and keeps one entry per CDR3 protein. The sample shows 1.5 million to 2 million distinct CDR3 sequences, almost 35% of them seen only once. Input material: blood. These receptors all come from a woman aged 30 to 39 in good health.

At least ten counts were recorded for this clonotype. The rearrangement joins TRBV9 to TRBJ2-3; TRBD1 matches at 10 bases. CDR1 is SGDLS, CDR2 YYNGEE, per germline. The junction had 6 bases not matched to a gene; V was cut back by 4 bases and J by 4 bases. CDR3 length: 15 residues. In DNA, the CDR3 is TGTGCCAGCAGCCTAGGACAGGGGGTATCAGATACGCAGTATTTT. It codes for CASSLGQGVSDTQYF. Full variable domain (rest looked up from reference TRBV9 and TRBJ2-3): DSGVTQTPKHLITATGQRVTLRCSPRSGDLSVYWYQQSLDQGLQFLIQYYNGEERAKGNILERFSAQQFPDLHSELNLSSLELGDSALYFCASSLGQGVSDTQYFGPGTRLTVL.

This clonotype was picked up one time. J is TRBJ2-4 and V is TRBV2; D is possibly TRBD1 (6 bases). The length of the CDR3 is 14 residues. Germline loops: CDR1 SNHLY, CDR2 FYNNEI. Trimming stripped 6 bases from V and 2 bases from J, with 11 bases between. The CDR3 bases are TGTGCCAGCAGGGAACAGGGACCCAAAAACATTCAGTACTTC. Its translation is CASREQGPKNIQYF.

The chain has TRBV3-1 and TRBJ1-4; no definite D call. CDR1 is LGHDT and CDR2 is YNNKEL in the germline V gene (reference sequence). This CDR3 has 17 amino acids. Trimming left V 4 bases short and J 5 bases short, with 20 bases between. CDR3 region: CASSPEYKGRRNEKLFF. The CDR3 nucleotides read TGTGCCAGCAGCCCGGAGTATAAAGGACGGCGAAATGAAAAACTGTTTTTT.

This chain connects TRBV10-3 to TRBJ2-5, with D possibly matching TRBD1 (5 bases). Trimming stripped 6 bases from V and 5 bases from J, with 13 bases between. Germline V CDR1 and CDR2: ENHRY, SYGVKD. This CDR3 comprises 13 residues. CDR3 sequence: CAIRAGKGETQYF. The CDR3 coding sequence is TGTGCCATCAGGGCAGGGAAAGGGGAGACCCAGTACTTC.

The chain carries TRBV7-3 and TRBJ1-5; D possibly corresponds to TRBD1 (6 bases). This CDR3 has 18 residues. The V and J ends lost 3 bases and 3 bases respectively, with 21 bases between them. Germline V gene sequence: CDR1 SGHTA, CDR2 FQGTGA. CDR3 loop: CASSFQIGQKPFNQPQHF. The CDR3, as DNA: TGTGCCAGCAGCTTTCAAATCGGACAGAAACCTTTCAATCAGCCCCAGCATTTT.